This T cell receptor (beta chain) comes out of a study of T cells in Graves' hyperthyroidism and ophthalmopathy. Those with hyperthyroidism were 18 to 65 years old, newly diagnosed, and ill for under 2 months. RNA transcripts were the template for amplifying TCR beta CDR3 regions. The TCR CDR3 first-round RT-PCR relied on the HTBI primer set. Using its own MiXCR run on the multiplex PCR reads, TCRdb lists one record per CDR3 protein. The sample lists fewer than 650,000 distinct CDR3 sequences; less than 15% were seen once. This clonotype was detected ten times or more. This CDR3 contains 17 residues. V was shortened by 0 bases and J by 4 bases, with 15 bases between the two germline ends. Germline V CDR1 and CDR2: SGHAT, FQNNGV.

This chain joins TRBV11-2 and TRBJ2-2; tentatively, D is TRBD1 or TRBD2 (6 bases each). Source material: blood. The receptor was isolated from a woman aged 40-49 years with Graves' hyperthyroidism. The CDR3 coding sequence is TGTGCCAGCAGCTTAGAAAGGCTTGGAGGGGGCACCGGGGAGCTGTTTTTT. It is translated as CASSLERLGGGTGELFF.